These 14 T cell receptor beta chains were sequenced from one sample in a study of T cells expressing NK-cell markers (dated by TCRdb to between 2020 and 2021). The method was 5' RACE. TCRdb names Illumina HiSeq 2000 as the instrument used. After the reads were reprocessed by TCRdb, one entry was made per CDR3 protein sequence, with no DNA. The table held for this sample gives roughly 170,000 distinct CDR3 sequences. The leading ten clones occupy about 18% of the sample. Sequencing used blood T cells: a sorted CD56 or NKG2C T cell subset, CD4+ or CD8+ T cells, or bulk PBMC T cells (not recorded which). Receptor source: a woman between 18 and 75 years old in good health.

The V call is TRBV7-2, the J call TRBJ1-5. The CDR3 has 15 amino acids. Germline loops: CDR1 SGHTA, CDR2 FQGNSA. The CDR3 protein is CASSLGGGAGQPQHF.

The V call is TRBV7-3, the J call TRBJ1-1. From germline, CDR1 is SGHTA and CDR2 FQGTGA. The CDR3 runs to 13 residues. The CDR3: CASSLNRRSEAFF.

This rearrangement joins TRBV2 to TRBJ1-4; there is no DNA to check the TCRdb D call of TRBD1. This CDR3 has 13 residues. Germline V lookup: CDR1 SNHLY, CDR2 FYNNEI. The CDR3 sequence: CASKRGNNEKLFF.

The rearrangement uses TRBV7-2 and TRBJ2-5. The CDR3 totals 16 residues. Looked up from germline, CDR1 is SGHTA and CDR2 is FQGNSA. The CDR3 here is CASSLSASGGQETQYF. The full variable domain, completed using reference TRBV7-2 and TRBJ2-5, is GAGVSQSPSNKVTEKGKDVELRCDPISGHTALYWYRQSLGQGLEFLIYFQGNSAPDKSGLPSDRFSAERTGGSVSTLTIQRTQQEDSAVYLCASSLSASGGQETQYFGPGTRLLVL.

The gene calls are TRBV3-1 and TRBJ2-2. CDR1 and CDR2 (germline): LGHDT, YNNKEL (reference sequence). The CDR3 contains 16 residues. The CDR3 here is CASSPRVAGATGELFF. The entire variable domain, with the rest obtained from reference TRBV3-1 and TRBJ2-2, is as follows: DTAVSQTPKYLVTQMGNDKSIKCEQNLGHDTMYWYKQDSKKFLKIMFSYNNKELIINETVPNRFSPKSPDKAHLNLHINSLELGDSAVYFCASSPRVAGATGELFFGEGSRLTVL.

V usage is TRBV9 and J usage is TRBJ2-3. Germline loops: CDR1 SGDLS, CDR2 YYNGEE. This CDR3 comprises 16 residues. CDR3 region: CASSVEAATSTDTQYF.

CDR3 residues: CSARVDRASPLHF. This rearrangement joins TRBV20-1 to TRBJ1-6; TCRdb calls TRBD1, which cannot be checked without DNA. CDR3 length equals 13 residues. The germline V gene encodes CDR1 DFQATT and CDR2 SNEGSKA (reference sequence).

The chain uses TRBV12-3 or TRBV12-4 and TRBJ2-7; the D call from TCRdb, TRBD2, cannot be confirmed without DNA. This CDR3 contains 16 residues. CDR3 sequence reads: CASSTRLAGGRDEQYF.

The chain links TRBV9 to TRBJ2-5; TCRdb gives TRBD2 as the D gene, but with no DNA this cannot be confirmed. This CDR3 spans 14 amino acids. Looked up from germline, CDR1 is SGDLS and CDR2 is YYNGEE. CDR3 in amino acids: CASSVGTIGETQYF. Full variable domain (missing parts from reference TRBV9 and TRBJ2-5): DSGVTQTPKHLITATGQRVTLRCSPRSGDLSVYWYQQSLDQGLQFLIQYYNGEERAKGNILERFSAQQFPDLHSELNLSSLELGDSALYFCASSVGTIGETQYFGPGTRLLVL.

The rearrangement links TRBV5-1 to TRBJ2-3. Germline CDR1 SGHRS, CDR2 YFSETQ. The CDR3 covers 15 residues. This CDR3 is CASRAGPGSTDTQYF.

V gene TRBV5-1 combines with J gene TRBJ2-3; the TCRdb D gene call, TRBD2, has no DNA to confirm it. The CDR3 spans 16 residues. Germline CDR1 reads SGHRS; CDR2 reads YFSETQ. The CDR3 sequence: CASSSGLAGAGDTQYF. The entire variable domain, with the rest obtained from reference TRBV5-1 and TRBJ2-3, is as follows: KAGVTQTPRYLIKTRGQQVTLSCSPISGHRSVSWYQQTPGQGLQFLFEYFSETQRNKGNFPGRFSGRQFSNSRSEMNVSTLELGDSALYLCASSSGLAGAGDTQYFGPGTRLTVL.

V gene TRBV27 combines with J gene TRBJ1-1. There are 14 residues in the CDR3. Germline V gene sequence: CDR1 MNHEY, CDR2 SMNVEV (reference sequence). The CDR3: CASGKHSMNTEAFF.

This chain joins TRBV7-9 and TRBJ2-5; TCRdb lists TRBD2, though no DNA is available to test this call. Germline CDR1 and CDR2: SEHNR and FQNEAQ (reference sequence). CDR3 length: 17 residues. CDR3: CASSRLRTSGREETQYF.

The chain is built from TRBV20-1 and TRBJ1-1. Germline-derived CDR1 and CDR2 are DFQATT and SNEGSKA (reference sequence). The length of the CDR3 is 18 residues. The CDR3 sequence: CSARDQYRSPTQSTEAFF.